These T cell receptor beta chains were read from a single sample in a study of CD8 T cell repertoires and HIV-1 epitope variants. Only in-frame clones appear in the TCRdb table, and some are missing; sequencing was by immunoSEQ multiplex PCR. The repertoire has 4,500 or so clones, 65% of them found once; the top ten carry 35% to 50%. No antigens are known for them. Specimen: cultured CD8+ T cells derived from PBMCs. These receptors were collected from a male donor with HIV. Both conserved end residues are part of each CDR3.

V gene: TRBV7-8; CDR3 protein: CASSSQRFEEGSYQETQYF
V gene: TRBV7-9; CDR3 protein: CASSLEGGASGNTIYF
V gene: TRBV7-9; CDR3 protein: CASSLAAQGDGYTF
V gene: TRBV10-3; CDR3 protein: CAISDLFSGREESTDTQYF
V gene: TRBV19; CDR3 protein: CASSQRGQRDTQYF
V gene: TRBV7-9; CDR3 protein: CASSLERGTEAFF
V gene: TRBV6-4; CDR3 protein: CAISESLGVSGANVLTF
V gene: TRBV5-4; CDR3 protein: CASSTQGDYEQYF
V gene: TRBV18; CDR3 protein: CASSPGQGLYEQYF
V gene: TRBV7-8; CDR3 protein: CASSPLTGELFF
V gene: TRBV5-6; CDR3 protein: CASSRTGSYEQYF
V gene: TRBV7-9; CDR3 protein: CASSLEQGWEDTQYF
V gene: TRBV2; CDR3 protein: CASSEGTGTYEQYF
V gene: TRBV5-5; CDR3 protein: CASSFGSYNEQFF
V gene: TRBV9; CDR3 protein: CASSVGGGVYEQYF
V gene: TRBV13; CDR3 protein: CASSFGTPNTIYF
V gene: TRBV5-1; CDR3 protein: CASSPLEGTEAFF
V gene: TRBV19; CDR3 protein: CASSLWEVSTGELFF
V gene: TRBV6-6; CDR3 protein: CASSYSPGLDYEQYF
V gene: TRBV14; CDR3 protein: CASSPRRQGSYEQYF
V gene: TRBV6-5; CDR3 protein: CASSYSPSGGRNEQFF
V gene: TRBV20-1; CDR3 protein: CSAREPNSEFF
V gene: TRBV9; CDR3 protein: CASSSIPEDTQYF
V gene: TRBV27; CDR3 protein: CASSARDNGYEQYF
V gene: TRBV2; CDR3 protein: CASTPTGGVGETQYF
V gene: TRBV2; CDR3 protein: CASTRGDEKLFF
V gene: TRBV7-8; CDR3 protein: CASSMWGQGASGELFF
V gene: TRBV2; CDR3 protein: CASSERPPPTEAFF
V gene: TRBV10-1; CDR3 protein: CARPTFPWGASLQETQYF
V gene: TRBV28; CDR3 protein: CASSLSQGEGNYGYTF
V gene: TRBV5-6; CDR3 protein: CASSLGQGLIRYTF
V gene: TRBV5-6; CDR3 protein: CASSLGELYGYTF
V gene: TRBV7-9; CDR3 protein: CASSSQGYEQYF
V gene: TRBV28; CDR3 protein: CASSSVDRDQETQYF
V gene: TRBV4-3; CDR3 protein: CASSQENTYGYTF
V gene: TRBV5-8; CDR3 protein: CASSLGQYLREQYF
V gene: TRBV28; CDR3 protein: CASGGEWAGTEAFF
V gene: TRBV5-4; CDR3 protein: CASSSDRGGTGELFF
V gene: TRBV4-3; CDR3 protein: CASSQDGGEEEKLFF
V gene: TRBV6-1; CDR3 protein: CATRGTSGTDTQYF
V gene: TRBV7-9; CDR3 protein: CASRAGTQPQHF
V gene: TRBV20-1; CDR3 protein: CSASDHYGYTF
V gene: TRBV5-1; CDR3 protein: CASSLVGVQAGEETQYF
V gene: TRBV7-6; CDR3 protein: CASSLTGMGYTF
V gene: TRBV6-1; CDR3 protein: CASDAGSWVGGELFF
V gene: TRBV15; CDR3 protein: CATSRDRGWWTEAFF
V gene: TRBV5-6; CDR3 protein: CASTGTAYEQYF
V gene: TRBV9; CDR3 protein: CASSDGLAGSYEQYF
V gene: TRBV9; CDR3 protein: CASSVGLARYSYEQYF
V gene: TRBV9; CDR3 protein: CASSGGQHYNSPLHF
V gene: TRBV2; CDR3 protein: CASIGGPAYNEQFF
V gene: TRBV7-9; CDR3 protein: CASTPTSTGELFF
V gene: TRBV28; CDR3 protein: CASSSGTPDVGIQYF
V gene: TRBV25-1; CDR3 protein: CASSGIDSRNTEAFF